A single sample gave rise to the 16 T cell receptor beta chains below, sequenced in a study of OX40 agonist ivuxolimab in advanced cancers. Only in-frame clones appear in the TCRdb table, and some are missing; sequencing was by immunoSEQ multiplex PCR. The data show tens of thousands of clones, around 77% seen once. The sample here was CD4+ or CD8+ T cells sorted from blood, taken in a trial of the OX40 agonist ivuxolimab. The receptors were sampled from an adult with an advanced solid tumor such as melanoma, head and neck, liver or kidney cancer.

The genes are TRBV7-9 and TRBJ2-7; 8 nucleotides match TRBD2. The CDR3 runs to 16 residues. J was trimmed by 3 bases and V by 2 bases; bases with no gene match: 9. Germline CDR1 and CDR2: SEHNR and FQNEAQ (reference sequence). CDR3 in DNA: TGTGCCAGCAGCTTATCGGGAGGGCACCAGGGCTACGAGCAGTACTTC. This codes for CASSLSGGHQGYEQYF. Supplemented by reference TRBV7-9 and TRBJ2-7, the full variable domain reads DTGVSQNPRHKITKRGQNVTFRCDPISEHNRLYWYRQTLGQGPEFLTYFQNEAQLEKSRLLSDRFSAERPKGSFSTLEIQRTEQGDSAMYLCASSLSGGHQGYEQYFGPGTRLTVT.

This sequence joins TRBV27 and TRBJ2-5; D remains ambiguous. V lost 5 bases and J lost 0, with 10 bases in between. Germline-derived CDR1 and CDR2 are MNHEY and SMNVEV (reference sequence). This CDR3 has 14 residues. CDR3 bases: TGTGCCAGCAGTCCCTGGGCAAACCAAGAGACCCAGTACTTC. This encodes CASSPWANQETQYF.

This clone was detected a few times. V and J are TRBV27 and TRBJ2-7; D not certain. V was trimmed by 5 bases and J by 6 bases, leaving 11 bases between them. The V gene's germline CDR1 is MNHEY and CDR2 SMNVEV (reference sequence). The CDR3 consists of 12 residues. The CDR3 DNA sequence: TGTGCCAGCAGTGGGGTCGGATCCGAGCAGTACTTC. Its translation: CASSGVGSEQYF.

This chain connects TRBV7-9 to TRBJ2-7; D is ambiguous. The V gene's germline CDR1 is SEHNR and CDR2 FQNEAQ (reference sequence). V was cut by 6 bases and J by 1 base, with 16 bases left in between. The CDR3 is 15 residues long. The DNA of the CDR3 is TGTGCCAGCAGTCCAATCCTAGGTAGTTCCTACGAGCAGTACTTC. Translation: CASSPILGSSYEQYF.

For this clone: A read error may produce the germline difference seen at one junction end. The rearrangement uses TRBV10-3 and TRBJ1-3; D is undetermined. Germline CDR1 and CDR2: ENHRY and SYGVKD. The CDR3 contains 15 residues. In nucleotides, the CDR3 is TGTGCCATCAGTGACAGCTCGAGGGCTGGCAACACCATATATTTT. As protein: CAISDSSRAGNTIYF.

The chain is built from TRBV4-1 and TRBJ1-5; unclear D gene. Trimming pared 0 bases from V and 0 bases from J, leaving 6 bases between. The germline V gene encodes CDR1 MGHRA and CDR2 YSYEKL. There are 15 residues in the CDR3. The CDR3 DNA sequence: TGCGCCAGCAGCCAAGACCCAAATAGCAATCAGCCCCAGCATTTT. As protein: CASSQDPNSNQPQHF.

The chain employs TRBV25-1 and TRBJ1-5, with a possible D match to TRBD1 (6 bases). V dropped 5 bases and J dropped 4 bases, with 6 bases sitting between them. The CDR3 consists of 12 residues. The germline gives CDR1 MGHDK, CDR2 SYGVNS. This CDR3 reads CASSRGNQPQHF. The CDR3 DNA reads TGTGCCAGCAGTAGGGGGAATCAGCCCCAGCATTTT.

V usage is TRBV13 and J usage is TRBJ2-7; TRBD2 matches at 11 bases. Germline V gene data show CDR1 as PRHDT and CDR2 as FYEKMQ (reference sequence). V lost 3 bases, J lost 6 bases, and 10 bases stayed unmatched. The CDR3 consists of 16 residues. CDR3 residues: CASSFGLAGAGAEQYF. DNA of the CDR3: TGTGCCAGCAGCTTCGGACTAGCGGGTGCGGGCGCCGAGCAGTACTTC.

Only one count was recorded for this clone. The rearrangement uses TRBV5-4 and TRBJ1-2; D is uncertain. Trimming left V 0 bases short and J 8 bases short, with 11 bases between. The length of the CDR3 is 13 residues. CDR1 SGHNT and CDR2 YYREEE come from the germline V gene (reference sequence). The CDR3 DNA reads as TGTGCCAGCAGCTTGGACGGATTAATAGGCTACACCTTC. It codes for CASSLDGLIGYTF.

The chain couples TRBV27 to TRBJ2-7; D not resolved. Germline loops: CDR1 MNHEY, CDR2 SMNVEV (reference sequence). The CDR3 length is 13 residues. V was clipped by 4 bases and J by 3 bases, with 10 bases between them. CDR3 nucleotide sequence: TGTGCCAGCAGTTCCCGGACGGACTACGAGCAGTACTTC. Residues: CASSSRTDYEQYF.

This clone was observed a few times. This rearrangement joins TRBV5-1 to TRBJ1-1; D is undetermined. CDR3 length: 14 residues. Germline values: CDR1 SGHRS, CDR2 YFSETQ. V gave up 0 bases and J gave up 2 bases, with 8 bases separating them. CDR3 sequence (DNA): TGCGCCAGCAGCTTGGGGGGTAGAAACACTGAAGCTTTCTTT. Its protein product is CASSLGGRNTEAFF.

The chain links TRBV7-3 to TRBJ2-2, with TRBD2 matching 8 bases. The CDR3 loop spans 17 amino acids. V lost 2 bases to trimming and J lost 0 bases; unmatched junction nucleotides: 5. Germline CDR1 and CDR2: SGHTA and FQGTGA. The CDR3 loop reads CASSLSPTSANTGELFF. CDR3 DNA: TGTGCCAGCAGCTTATCCCCGACTAGCGCGAACACCGGGGAGCTGTTTTTT.

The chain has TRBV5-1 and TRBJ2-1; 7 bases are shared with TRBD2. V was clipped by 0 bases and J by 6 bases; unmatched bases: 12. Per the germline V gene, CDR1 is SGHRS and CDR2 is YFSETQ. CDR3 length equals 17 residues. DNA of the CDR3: TGCGCCAGCAGCTTGGGGGTTTCTAGCGGATGGGGCAATGAGCAGTTCTTC. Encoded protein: CASSLGVSSGWGNEQFF. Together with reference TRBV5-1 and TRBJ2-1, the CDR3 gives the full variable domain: KAGVTQTPRYLIKTRGQQVTLSCSPISGHRSVSWYQQTPGQGLQFLFEYFSETQRNKGNFPGRFSGRQFSNSRSEMNVSTLELGDSALYLCASSLGVSSGWGNEQFFGPGTRLTVL.

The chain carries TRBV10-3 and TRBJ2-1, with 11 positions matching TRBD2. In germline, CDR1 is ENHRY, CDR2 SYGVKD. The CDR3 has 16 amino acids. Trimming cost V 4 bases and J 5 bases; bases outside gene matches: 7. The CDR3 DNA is TGTGCCATCAGTGGTGAGAGACTAGCGGGGCACAATGAGCAGTTCTTC. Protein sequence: CAISGERLAGHNEQFF.

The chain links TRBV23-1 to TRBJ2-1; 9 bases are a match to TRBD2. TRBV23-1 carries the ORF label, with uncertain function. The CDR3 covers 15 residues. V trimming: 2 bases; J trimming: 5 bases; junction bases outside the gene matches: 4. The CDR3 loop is CASSQRASGDNEQFF. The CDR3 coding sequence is TGCGCCAGCAGTCAAAGGGCTAGCGGGGACAATGAGCAGTTCTTC.

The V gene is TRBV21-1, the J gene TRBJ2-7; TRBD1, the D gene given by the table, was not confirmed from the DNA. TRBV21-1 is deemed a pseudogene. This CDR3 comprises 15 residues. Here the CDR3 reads CASSTAGQGAYEQYF. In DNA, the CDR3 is TGTGCCAGCAGCACTGCGGGACAGGGTGCCTACGAGCAGTACTTC.